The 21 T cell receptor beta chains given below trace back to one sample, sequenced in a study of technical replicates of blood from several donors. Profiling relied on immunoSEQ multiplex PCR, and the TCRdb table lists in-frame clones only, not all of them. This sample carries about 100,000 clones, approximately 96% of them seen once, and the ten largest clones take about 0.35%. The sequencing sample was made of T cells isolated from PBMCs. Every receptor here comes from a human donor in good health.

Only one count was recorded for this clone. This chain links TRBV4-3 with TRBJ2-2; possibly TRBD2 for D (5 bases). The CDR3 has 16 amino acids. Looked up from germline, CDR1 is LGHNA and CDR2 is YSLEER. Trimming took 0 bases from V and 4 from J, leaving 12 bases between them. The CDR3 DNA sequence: TGCGCCAGCAGCCAAGATGGAGAGGGTCTCACCGGGGAGCTGTTTTTT. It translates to CASSQDGEGLTGELFF.

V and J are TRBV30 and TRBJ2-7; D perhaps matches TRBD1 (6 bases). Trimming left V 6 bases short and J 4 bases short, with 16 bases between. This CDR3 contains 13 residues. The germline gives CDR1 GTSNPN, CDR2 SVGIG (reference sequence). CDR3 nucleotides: TGTGCCTGTCTTGACAGGCGGAATTACGAGCAGTACTTC. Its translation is CACLDRRNYEQYF.

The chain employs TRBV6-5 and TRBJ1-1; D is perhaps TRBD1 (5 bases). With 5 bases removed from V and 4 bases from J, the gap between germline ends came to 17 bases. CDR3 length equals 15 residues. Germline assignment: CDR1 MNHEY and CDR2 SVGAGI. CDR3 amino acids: CASSQIKTVLTEAFF. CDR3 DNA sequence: TGTGCCAGCAGTCAAATCAAGACAGTACTCACTGAAGCTTTCTTT.

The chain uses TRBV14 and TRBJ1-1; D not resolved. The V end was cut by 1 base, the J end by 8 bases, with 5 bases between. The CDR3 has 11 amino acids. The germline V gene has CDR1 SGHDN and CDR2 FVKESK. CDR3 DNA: TGTGCCAGCAGCCAAGGCGGGGAAGCTTTCTTT. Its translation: CASSQGGEAFF.

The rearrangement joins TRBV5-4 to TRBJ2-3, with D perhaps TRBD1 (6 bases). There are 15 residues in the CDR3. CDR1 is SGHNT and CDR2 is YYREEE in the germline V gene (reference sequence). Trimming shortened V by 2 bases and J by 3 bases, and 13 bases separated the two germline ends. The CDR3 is CASSLLGGVTDTQYF. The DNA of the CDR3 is TGTGCCAGCAGCTTATTAGGGGGAGTAACAGATACGCAGTATTTT.

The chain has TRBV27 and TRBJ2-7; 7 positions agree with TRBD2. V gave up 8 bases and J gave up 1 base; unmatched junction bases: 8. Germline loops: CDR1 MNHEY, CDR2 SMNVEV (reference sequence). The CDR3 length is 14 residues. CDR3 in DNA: TGTGCCAGCGGTATCTCTAGCGGTTCCTACGAGCAGTACTTC. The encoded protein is CASGISSGSYEQYF.

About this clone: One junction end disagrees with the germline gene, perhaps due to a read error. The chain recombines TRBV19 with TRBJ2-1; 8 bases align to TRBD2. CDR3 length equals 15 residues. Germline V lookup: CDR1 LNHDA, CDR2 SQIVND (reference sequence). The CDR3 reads CASSLERELNNEQFF. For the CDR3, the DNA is TGTGCCAGTAGTTTAGAGCGGGAGTTAAACAATGAGCAGTTCTTC.

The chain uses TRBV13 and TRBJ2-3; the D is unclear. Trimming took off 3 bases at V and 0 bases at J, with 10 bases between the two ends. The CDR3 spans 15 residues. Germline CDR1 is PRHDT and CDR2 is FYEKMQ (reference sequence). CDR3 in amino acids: CASSFGTRSTDTQYF. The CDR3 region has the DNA TGTGCCAGCAGCTTCGGTACGCGGAGCACAGATACGCAGTATTTT.

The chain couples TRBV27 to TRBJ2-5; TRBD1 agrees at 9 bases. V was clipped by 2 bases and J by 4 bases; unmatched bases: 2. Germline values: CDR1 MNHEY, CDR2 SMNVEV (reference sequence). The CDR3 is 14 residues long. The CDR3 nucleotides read TGTGCCAGCAGTTTAAACAGGGGGCGAGAGACCCAGTACTTC. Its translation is CASSLNRGRETQYF.

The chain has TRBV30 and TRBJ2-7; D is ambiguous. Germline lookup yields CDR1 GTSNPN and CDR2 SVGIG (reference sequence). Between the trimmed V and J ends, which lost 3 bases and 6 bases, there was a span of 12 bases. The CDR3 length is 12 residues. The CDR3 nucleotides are TGTGCCTGGAGCGAGCGCTTTGTCGAGCAGTACTTC. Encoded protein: CAWSERFVEQYF.

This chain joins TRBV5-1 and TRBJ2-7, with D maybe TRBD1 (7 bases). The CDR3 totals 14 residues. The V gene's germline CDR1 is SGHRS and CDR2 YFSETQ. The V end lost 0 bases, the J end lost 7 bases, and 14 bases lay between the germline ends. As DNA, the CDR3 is TGCGCCAGCAGCTTGGGCGGGACAGCTCGTGAGCAGTACTTC. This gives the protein CASSLGGTAREQYF.

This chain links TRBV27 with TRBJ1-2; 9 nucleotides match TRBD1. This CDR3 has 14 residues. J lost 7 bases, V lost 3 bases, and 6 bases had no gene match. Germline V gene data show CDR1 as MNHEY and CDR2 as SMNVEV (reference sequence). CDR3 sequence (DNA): TGTGCCAGCAGTTTCATACAGGGGGCGCCTGGCTACACCTTC. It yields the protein CASSFIQGAPGYTF.

The CDR3 DNA follows: TGCGCCAGTGAAGCTTGGATCAGCGGGAGGGCCCTAAATACGCAGTATTTT. Amino acid sequence: CASEAWISGRALNTQYF. This sequence joins TRBV5-1 and TRBJ2-3; 10 bases are a match to TRBD2. The CDR3 runs to 17 residues. The germline V gene has CDR1 SGHRS and CDR2 YFSETQ. V was clipped by 8 bases and J by 7 bases; unmatched bases: 19.

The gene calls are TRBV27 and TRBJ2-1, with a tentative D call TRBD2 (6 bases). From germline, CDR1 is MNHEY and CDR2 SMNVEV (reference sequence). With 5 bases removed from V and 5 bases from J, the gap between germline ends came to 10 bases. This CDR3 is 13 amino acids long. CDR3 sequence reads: CASSPGTHNEQFF. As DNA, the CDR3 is TGTGCCAGCAGTCCCGGGACTCACAATGAGCAGTTCTTC.

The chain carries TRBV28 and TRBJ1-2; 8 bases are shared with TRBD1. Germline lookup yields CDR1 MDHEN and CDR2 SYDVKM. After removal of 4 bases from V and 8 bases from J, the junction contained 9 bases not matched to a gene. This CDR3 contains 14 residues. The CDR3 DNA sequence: TGTGCCAGCAGTTGGACAGGGCTACTTATGGGCTACACCTTC. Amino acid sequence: CASSWTGLLMGYTF.

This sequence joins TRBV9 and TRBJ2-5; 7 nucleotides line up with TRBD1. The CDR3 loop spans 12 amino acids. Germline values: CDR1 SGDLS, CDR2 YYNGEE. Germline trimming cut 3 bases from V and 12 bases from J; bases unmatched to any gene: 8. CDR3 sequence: CASSGGQVGKYF. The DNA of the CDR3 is TGTGCCAGCAGCGGAGGACAGGTCGGAAAGTACTTC.

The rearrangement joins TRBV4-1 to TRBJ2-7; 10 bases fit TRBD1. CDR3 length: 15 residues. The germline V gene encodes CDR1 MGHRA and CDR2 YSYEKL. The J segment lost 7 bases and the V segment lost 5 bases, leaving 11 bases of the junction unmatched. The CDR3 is CASSRQGAIFGEQYF. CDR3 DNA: TGCGCCAGCAGCAGACAGGGGGCAATTTTCGGAGAGCAGTACTTC.

CDR3 coding DNA: TGTGCCAGTAGTATAGATATAGCGGGAAATCTTGGGAACGAGCAGTACTTC. Amino acids: CASSIDIAGNLGNEQYF. This chain uses TRBV19 with TRBJ2-7; 8 positions match TRBD2. The V and J ends lost 0 bases and 5 bases, in that order; junction bases with no gene match: 12. Germline CDR1 is LNHDA and CDR2 is SQIVND (reference sequence). The CDR3 sequence is 17 residues long. The variable domain in full, with the rest retrieved from reference TRBV19 and TRBJ2-7, is DGGITQSPKYLFRKEGQNVTLSCEQNLNHDAMYWYRQDPGQGLRLIYYSQIVNDFQKGDIAEGYSVSREKKESFPLTVTSAQKNPTAFYLCASSIDIAGNLGNEQYFGPGTRLTVT.

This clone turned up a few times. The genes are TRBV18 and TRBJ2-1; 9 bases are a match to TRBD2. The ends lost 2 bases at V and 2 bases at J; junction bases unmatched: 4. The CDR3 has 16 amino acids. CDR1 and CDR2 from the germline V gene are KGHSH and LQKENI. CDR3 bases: TGTGCCAGCTCACCAAGGGGACTAGCAACCTACAATGAGCAGTTCTTC. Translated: CASSPRGLATYNEQFF.

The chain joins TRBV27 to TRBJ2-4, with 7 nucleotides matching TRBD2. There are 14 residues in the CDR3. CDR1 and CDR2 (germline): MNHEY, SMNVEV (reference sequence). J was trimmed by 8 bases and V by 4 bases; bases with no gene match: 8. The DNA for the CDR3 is TGTGCCAGCAGTTCGTGGGGGGAGGGGTACATTCAGTACTTC. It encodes CASSSWGEGYIQYF.

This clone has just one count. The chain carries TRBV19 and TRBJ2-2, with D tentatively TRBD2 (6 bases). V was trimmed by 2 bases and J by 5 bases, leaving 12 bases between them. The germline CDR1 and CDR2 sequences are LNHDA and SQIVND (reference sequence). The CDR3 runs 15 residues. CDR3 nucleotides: TGTGCCAGTAGTATAATCGGCGGGGAGACCGGGGAGCTGTTTTTT. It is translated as CASSIIGGETGELFF.